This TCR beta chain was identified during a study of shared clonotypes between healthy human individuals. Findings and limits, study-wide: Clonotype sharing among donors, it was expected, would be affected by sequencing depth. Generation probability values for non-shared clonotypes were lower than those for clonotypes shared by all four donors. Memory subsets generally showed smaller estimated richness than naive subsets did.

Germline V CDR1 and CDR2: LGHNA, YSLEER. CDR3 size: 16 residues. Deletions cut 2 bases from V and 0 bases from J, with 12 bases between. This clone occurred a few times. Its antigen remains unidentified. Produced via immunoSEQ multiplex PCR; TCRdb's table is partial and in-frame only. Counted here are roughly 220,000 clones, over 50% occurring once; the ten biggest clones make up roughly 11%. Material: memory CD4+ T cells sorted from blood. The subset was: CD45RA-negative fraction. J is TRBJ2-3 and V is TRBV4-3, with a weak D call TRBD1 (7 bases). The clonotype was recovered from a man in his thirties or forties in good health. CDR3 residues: CASSQQAGQSTDTQYF. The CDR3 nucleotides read TGCGCCAGCAGCCAACAGGCGGGACAGAGCACAGATACGCAGTATTTT.